A single TCR beta chain is shown here with its context. No cognate antigen has been identified for it. No base quality information exists; no much larger clone differs at one position. This specimen belongs to a study of persistence of HIV-infected CD4 T cells (dated by TCRdb to between 2020 and 2021). Concerning the study at large: Suppressive ART had been received by participants for a median of roughly eight years. Peripheral blood samples of up to about 200 mL were obtained at multiple time points, with the exception of two participants, for whom leukapheresis was performed at a single time point. Anti-CD3/anti-CD28 stimulation activated a higher proportion of cells, with a lower memory fraction, than antigen stimulation. The study isolated CMV- and HIV-1 Gag-responding CD4+ T cells from ART-treated individuals to examine antigen-driven clonal expansion of HIV-1-infected cells. Proviral sequencing was used to assess clonality among infected cells, whereas TCRbeta sequencing gauged the clonality of all cells within each sorted population. The TCR cluster analysis across participants included under ten participants for CMV and six or seven participants for Gag.

The V and J ends are trimmed by 1 base and 2 bases, leaving 12 bases between them. The CDR3 contains 16 residues, cysteine and phenylalanine counted. Only the CDR3 region is kept as DNA, spanning 48 bases read in frame from base 1. The germline V gene yields SGHRS for CDR1 and YFSETQ for CDR2. The research as a whole found: A correlation was observed between TCR oligoclonality and proviral oligoclonality within the same sorted populations. Restriction of bulk TCR analyses to the rare CMV-responding cells that actually carried HIV-1 proviruses was not possible. Enrichment of degenerate expanded CDR3beta sequences was found in antigen-responding cells, suggesting convergent selection of CD4+ responses to CMV and Gag. The study involved few individuals and tested only a limited range of antigens. TCRbeta richness in CMV- and Gag-responding cells was significantly lower than in anti-CD3/anti-CD28-responding cells; CMV-responding cells had higher oligoclonality than CD3/CD28-stimulated and Gag-responding cells.

In the paper's terms, the treatment or condition label means: suppressive antiretroviral therapy. As a nonspecific positive control representing the CD4+ T cell repertoire, the cells were stimulated with anti-CD3/anti-CD28 magnetic beads. Responding CD4+ T cells were sorted on the basis of upregulation of both CD40 ligand and CD69. HIV-1-infected adults in whom suppressive ART had been started during chronic infection were enrolled as participants. For at least 4 years, the participants' plasma HIV-1 RNA had been undetectable, below 50 copies/mL. To be included, participants needed a CD4+ T cell count above 400 cells/uL and a positive CMV serology. Before stimulation, PBMCs were isolated using density centrifugation and depleted of CD8+ T cells. CD8-depleted PBMCs were stimulated for 15 to 20 hours with anti-CD28/CD49d costimulation, CD40-blocking antibody and enfuvirtide to prevent new infections. Cell sorting was done on a Beckman Coulter MoFlo Legacy or XDP sorter, and dead cells were excluded with propidium iodide. Genomic DNA was extracted using the QIAamp DNA Mini Kit for samples with more than one million cells and using the Quick-DNA Microprep Kit for all other samples.

TCRbeta repertoires were sequenced from genomic DNA with the immunoSEQ hsTCRB assay version 4 in survey mode. Genomic DNA was diluted to 9 to 10 ng/uL, and up to 1 ug per sample was used for TCRbeta sequencing. Processing in the source paper ran as follows. TCRbeta data analysis was done in ImmunoSeq Analyzer 3.0, and diversity was calculated on productive nucleotide rearrangements. Using the Immunarch R package, lower-bound TCR diversity was estimated with the improved Chao index and clonality was estimated with the Gini coefficient. Different nucleotide rearrangements encoding the same CDR3beta amino acid sequence were counted as distinct clonotypes. Differential abundance analysis found TCRbeta sequences that were significantly enriched in antigen-responding cells compared with anti-CD3/anti-CD28-activated cells. TCRs were clustered by predicted peptide-MHC specificity with GLIPH2, both within individual participants and across merged participant data sets. What TCRdb holds here is the immuneACCESS table cut down to in-frame rearrangements. Part of the clones is not present; checked against another copy, under half of the missing clones reflect an unresolved V gene, and the others are unexplained. V and J calls and clone size are those listed in that table; D and trimming were worked out from the DNA. This sample lists 35,000 to 40,000 clones; roughly 87% were detected once. Roughly 1.3% of the sample is in the top ten clones.

The clonotype comes from an adult man with HIV who was CMV-seropositive. Recombination connected TRBV5-1 to TRBJ2-2; matching of 6 bases hints at TRBD2 as the D gene. This sample comprised CD4+ T cells sorted from PBMCs after roughly 17-hour stimulation, obtained from a patient who received antiretroviral therapy. The cell subset or site label of this sample denotes: CD40L+CD69+ CD4 T cells responding to anti-CD3/anti-CD28 beads, representing the overall repertoire. This receptor carries the CDR3 CASSLNSRGNTGELFF. The nucleotide sequence is TGCGCCAGCAGCTTGAATTCGCGGGGCAACACCGGGGAGCTGTTTTTT.